The 6 T cell receptor beta chains reported below all come from one sample, sequenced in a study of T-cell reconstitution after alpha-beta-depleted transplantation in children (dated by TCRdb to the mid-2010s). This specimen's treatment or condition label, per the study, means: allogeneic hematopoietic cell transplantation with graft depleted of TCRalphabeta T cells and CD19 B cells. Library method: PCR. Sequencing instrument: Illumina HiSeq 2500. TCR library preparation used molecular barcoding, with unique molecular identifiers applied to normalize quantification of the TCRbeta repertoire. TCRdb cleaned the public reads at Q25 with fastp, built clones with MiXCR and kept in-frame beta chains. One record per CDR3 amino acid sequence lists the most common genes and DNA. The sample table shows 300,000 to 400,000 distinct CDR3 sequences, and around 25% are seen once. Of the sample, 9.5% to 12% falls within the top ten clones.

Sequencing used PBMCs, mostly from graft donor cells, obtained 180 days after TCRalphabeta/CD19-depleted stem cell transplant. These receptors were obtained from a male patient under 18 who had a stem cell transplant for acute lymphoblastic leukemia, so the T cells may come from the graft donor.

This rearrangement joins TRBV7-3 to TRBJ2-6; D possibly corresponds to TRBD1 (5 bases). Germline lookup yields CDR1 SGHTA and CDR2 FQGTGA. With 4 bases removed from V and 0 bases from J, the gap between germline ends came to 7 bases. The CDR3 is made up of 15 amino acids. CDR3 sequence reads: CASSSQASGANVLTF. The CDR3 coding sequence is TGTGCCAGCAGCTCACAGGCCTCTGGGGCCAACGTCCTGACTTTC.

In its sample, this clonotype was seen a few times. This chain joins TRBV7-8 and TRBJ2-4, with a tentative D call TRBD1 (5 bases). Trimming stripped 3 bases from V and 5 bases from J, with 20 bases between. CDR1 SGHVS and CDR2 FQNEAQ come from the germline V gene. The CDR3 runs 17 residues. The CDR3 here is CASSFLSRWGVENIQYF. CDR3 coding DNA: TGTGCCAGCAGCTTCTTAAGTAGGTGGGGCGTCGAAAACATTCAGTACTTC.

This clonotype was detected a few times. The chain has TRBV6-1 and TRBJ2-7; weak D call: TRBD2 (6 bases). Germline CDR1 is MNHNS and CDR2 is SASEGT. The CDR3 totals 13 residues. Between the trimmed V and J ends, which lost 8 bases and 7 bases, there was a span of 18 bases. The CDR3 region has the DNA TGTGCCAGCGTAGACTCTCCCCGGGGGGAGCAGTACTTC. Translating gives CASVDSPRGEQYF.

This clonotype was recorded a few times. This sequence joins TRBV27 and TRBJ2-7; perhaps TRBD1 as D (5 bases). This CDR3 is 13 amino acids long. Germline V gene lookup returns CDR1 MNHEY and CDR2 SMNVEV (reference sequence). Trimming removed 5 bases at V and 3 bases at J, with 11 bases between. The CDR3 DNA reads as TGTGCCAGCAGTGTCCAGGGTAACTACGAGCAGTACTTC. Encoded protein: CASSVQGNYEQYF.

This clonotype was seen a handful of times. This chain links TRBV7-8 with TRBJ2-7; D gene uncertain. Trimming removed 3 bases at V and 5 bases at J, with 8 bases between. Germline assignment: CDR1 SGHVS and CDR2 FQNEAQ. This CDR3 contains 12 residues. The CDR3 loop is CASSLWRHEQYF. Here the CDR3 DNA reads TGTGCCAGCAGCTTGTGGAGACACGAGCAGTACTTC.

This clonotype was counted between two and nine times. The chain uses TRBV5-1 and TRBJ1-1; no definite D call. V was shortened by 0 bases and J by 0 bases, with 9 bases between the two germline ends. Looked up from germline, CDR1 is SGHRS and CDR2 is YFSETQ. The CDR3 is 15 residues long. The DNA for the CDR3 is TGCGCCAGCAGCTTGGTTGCCTTAATGAACACTGAAGCTTTCTTT. This encodes CASSLVALMNTEAFF.